A selection of T cell receptor beta chains follows, all from one sample in a study of resident and recirculating memory T cells in vitiligo. Using immunoSEQ multiplex PCR, the repertoire was profiled, and TCRdb retains in-frame clones only, with some absent. The data hold tens of thousands of clones, with approximately 91% observed a single time. The sample taken for sequencing was blood. These receptors all come from a male donor with vitiligo. CDR3s include the opening cysteine and the closing phenylalanine or tryptophan. Each record gives: clone size, J gene, V gene, D gene, CDR3 protein, CDR3 DNA. D genes are given only for firm matches. A row's size may be missing; if present it is once, few, many or a size class.

- TRBJ1-1 TRBV4-3 - CASSNDLVNTEAFF TGCGCCAGTTCGAATGACTTAGTGAACACTGAAGCTTTCTTT
- TRBJ1-6 TRBV10-3 - CAISDPNSPLHF TGTGCCATCAGTGATCCAAATTCACCCCTCCACTTT
- TRBJ1-5 TRBV6-1 TRBD1 CASSGQQGALRQPQHF TGTGCCAGCAGTGGACAGCAGGGGGCTCTACGGCAGCCCCAGCATTTT
- TRBJ2-1 TRBV9 TRBD2 CASSVLAGGYNEQFF TGTGCCAGCAGCGTACTAGCGGGGGGTTACAATGAGCAGTTCTTC
- TRBJ2-1 TRBV2 - CASLGSGLGNEQFF TGTGCCAGCTTGGGCAGCGGGTTGGGGAATGAGCAGTTCTTC
- TRBJ1-1 TRBV18 - CASTDRSNTEAFF TGTGCCAGCACGGACAGATCGAACACTGAAGCTTTCTTT
- TRBJ1-2 TRBV7-8 - CASSSPAGGYTF TGTGCCAGCAGCTCCCCCGCAGGTGGCTACACCTTC
once TRBJ1-1 TRBV14 - CASSQDHRTQGWVNTEAFF TGTGCCAGCAGCCAAGATCATCGGACACAGGGCTGGGTGAACACTGAAGCTTTCTTT
- TRBJ2-7 TRBV28 - CASSTPRGGTSYEQYF TGTGCCAGCAGTACCCCTCGTGGTGGGACTTCCTACGAGCAGTACTTC
- TRBJ1-4 TRBV7-3 - CASSPPLATNEKLFF TGTGCCAGCAGCCCCCCCCTTGCAACTAATGAAAAACTGTTTTTT
- TRBJ2-3 TRBV7-9 TRBD2 CASSLGAGGPPTDTQYF TGTGCCAGCAGCTTAGGGGCGGGGGGGCCCCCCACAGATACGCAGTATTTT
- TRBJ1-1 TRBV4-3 TRBD1 CASSQSGTGKEAFF TGCGCCAGCAGCCAGTCCGGGACAGGGAAAGAAGCTTTCTTT
- TRBJ2-3 TRBV5-4 TRBD2 CASSQAGGPGDTQYF TGTGCCAGCAGCCAAGCGGGGGGCCCGGGGGATACGCAGTATTTT
- TRBJ2-1 TRBV7-3 - CASSLSTGGLGSYNEQFF TGTGCCAGCAGCTTGTCGACAGGTGGATTAGGCTCCTACAATGAGCAGTTCTTC
- TRBJ2-7 TRBV2 TRBD1 CASSALWDRGHEQYF TGTGCCAGCAGTGCTTTATGGGACAGGGGTCACGAGCAGTACTTC
- TRBJ2-5 TRBV29-1 TRBD2 CSVEPMPREGETQYF TGCAGCGTTGAACCGATGCCCAGGGAGGGGGAGACCCAGTACTTC
- TRBJ2-1 TRBV5-4 TRBD2 CASSSGSSGGAGEQFF TGTGCCAGCAGCTCCGGGAGTAGCGGGGGGGCTGGGGAGCAGTTCTTC
- TRBJ2-6 TRBV5-1 TRBD1 CASSPDRVIAGANVLTF TGCGCCAGCAGCCCGGACAGGGTTATTGCTGGGGCCAACGTCCTGACTTTC
- TRBJ2-2 TRBV19 - CASRDDESPHRGGLFF TGTGCCAGCCGGGACGACGAATCCCCTCACCGGGGAGGGCTGTTTTTT
- TRBJ1-5 TRBV27 TRBD1 CASRATGTLNQPQHF TGTGCCAGCAGAGCGACAGGGACGCTCAATCAGCCCCAGCATTTT
few TRBJ2-1 TRBV4-2 TRBD2 CASSMSGGAAENEQFF TGTGCCAGCAGCATGAGCGGGGGGGCCGCTGAGAATGAGCAGTTCTTC
- TRBJ2-7 TRBV9 - CASSVDRDGGRVYEQYF TGTGCCAGCAGCGTAGATCGCGACGGGGGGCGCGTGTACGAGCAGTACTTC
- TRBJ1-3 TRBV5-1 - CASSLAGSGNTIYF TGCGCCAGCAGCTTGGCAGGGTCTGGAAACACCATATATTTT
- TRBJ1-1 TRBV4-3 TRBD1 CASSQDWGTGLGTEAFF TGCGCCAGCAGCCAAGATTGGGGGACAGGGTTGGGCACTGAAGCTTTCTTT
- TRBJ1-6 TRBV7-9 - CASSSEEFFNSPLHF TGTGCCAGCAGCTCTGAGGAGTTCTTTAATTCACCCCTCCACTTT
- TRBJ2-1 TRBV4-3 TRBD2 CASSQLAGNYNEQFF TGCGCCAGCAGCCAACTAGCGGGGAACTACAATGAGCAGTTCTTC
once TRBJ1-3 TRBV6-1 TRBD1 CASSEEGASGNTIYF TGTGCCAGCAGTGAGGAGGGGGCTAGTGGAAACACCATATATTTT
- TRBJ2-7 TRBV7-6 TRBD1 CASSLIDRGEEQYF TGTGCCAGCAGCTTAATAGACAGGGGTGAGGAGCAGTACTTC
few TRBJ1-1 TRBV19 TRBD1 CASPPDRGGRTEAFF TGTGCCAGTCCCCCCGACAGGGGAGGGAGAACTGAAGCTTTCTTT
- TRBJ1-2 TRBV4-3 TRBD1 CASSLWTGLEGYTF TGCGCCAGCAGCCTTTGGACAGGGTTGGAGGGCTACACCTTC
- TRBJ2-7 TRBV14 - CASSRQQGSYEQYF TGTGCCAGCAGCCGACAACAGGGTTCCTACGAGCAGTACTTC
- TRBJ1-5 TRBV6-1 TRBD1 CASSEGQRNQPQHF TGTGCCAGCAGTGAGGGACAGCGTAATCAGCCCCAGCATTTT
- TRBJ2-7 TRBV19 - CASSGGRGGHEQYF TGTGCCAGTAGTGGGGGCAGGGGCGGCCACGAGCAGTACTTC
- TRBJ1-6 TRBV5-1 - CASSRGISSYNSPLHF TGCGCCAGCAGTCGAGGGATCAGCTCCTATAATTCACCCCTCCACTTT
few TRBJ2-1 TRBV6-4 TRBD2 CASSQLAGDYNEQFF TGTGCCAGCAGTCAACTAGCGGGGGATTACAATGAGCAGTTCTTC
- TRBJ2-1 TRBV4-1 TRBD2 CASSQAFLPGLGPNRNNEQFF TGCGCCAGCAGCCAAGCGTTCCTACCGGGACTAGGTCCCAACCGAAACAATGAGCAGTTCTTC
- TRBJ1-6 TRBV7-2 - CASSPEDGYNSPLHF TGTGCCAGTAGCCCCGAGGATGGTTATAATTCACCCCTCCACTTT
- TRBJ1-4 TRBV4-3 TRBD1 CASSQDGTGGNEKLFF TGCGCCAGCAGCCAAGATGGGACAGGGGGTAATGAAAAACTGTTTTTT
- TRBJ2-5 TRBV9 TRBD1 CASSAPGTEKETQYF TGTGCCAGCAGCGCCCCCGGGACAGAAAAAGAGACCCAGTACTTC